The 10 T cell receptor beta chains below were found in one sample sequenced in a study of T cells after yellow fever vaccination (dated by TCRdb to between 2019 and 2020). The library relied on 5' RACE. For sequencing, an Illumina HiSeq 2500 was employed. TCRdb reran the public reads through fastp at Q25 and MiXCR, keeping productive beta chains. Records with the same CDR3 protein are collapsed into one entry carrying the most frequent genes and DNA. Within this sample are under 600,000 distinct CDR3 sequences, with just over 20% of them counted one time only. The ten largest clonotypes hold about 16% of the sample. The intended sense of this specimen's treatment or condition label: live attenuated yellow fever vaccine strain. The specimen comprised PBMCs, sampled less than 25 days after the first yellow fever vaccination. Receptors originate from a man younger than 35 who received the YFV17D yellow fever vaccine.

The chain uses TRBV7-9 and TRBJ1-2; D not certain. The V gene's germline CDR1 is SEHNR and CDR2 FQNEAQ (reference sequence). V shed 5 bases and J shed 8 bases, with 15 bases lying between them. The CDR3 totals 13 residues. The CDR3, as DNA: TGTGCCAGCAGCCCCGATTCAGCGGGCGGCTACACCTTC. It is translated as CASSPDSAGGYTF.

J is TRBJ2-7 and V is TRBV28; D is perhaps TRBD1 (5 bases). Trimming stripped 11 bases from V and 1 base from J, with 15 bases between. The CDR3 is made up of 13 amino acids. Germline V gene sequence: CDR1 MDHEN, CDR2 SYDVKM. CDR3 protein: CAVRDSRSYEQYV. Here the CDR3 DNA reads TGTGCCGTCAGAGACAGTCGGTCCTACGAGCAGTACGTC.

This clonotype was detected only a few times. The genes are TRBV29-1 and TRBJ2-7; D is perhaps TRBD2 (6 bases). The CDR3 extends over 12 amino acids. V gave up 7 bases and J gave up 3 bases, with 13 bases separating them. Looked up from germline, CDR1 is SQVTM and CDR2 is ANQGSEA. CDR3 nucleotide sequence: TGCAGCGCCGGGGAGGTCAGCTACGAGCAGTACTTC. Translated: CSAGEVSYEQYF.

There are many counts of this clonotype. The chain carries TRBV7-2 and TRBJ2-1; 8 bases align to TRBD1. CDR1 and CDR2 from the germline V gene are SGHTA and FQGNSA. The CDR3 runs to 15 residues. V dropped 2 bases and J dropped 3; count of bases not matched to a gene: 3. The DNA for the CDR3 is TGTGCCAGCAGCTTATCTGGACAGGGCTACAATGAGCAGTTCTTC. Translation gives CASSLSGQGYNEQFF. The entire variable domain, with the rest obtained from reference TRBV7-2 and TRBJ2-1, is as follows: GAGVSQSPSNKVTEKGKDVELRCDPISGHTALYWYRQSLGQGLEFLIYFQGNSAPDKSGLPSDRFSAERTGGSVSTLTIQRTQQEDSAVYLCASSLSGQGYNEQFFGPGTRLTVL.

This sequence joins TRBV6-2 or TRBV6-3 and TRBJ2-2; D gene unclear. Germline V gives CDR1 MNHEY, CDR2 SVGEGT. V was pared by 7 bases and J by 6 bases, with 12 bases between. This CDR3 has 13 amino acids. The CDR3 loop is CASTWGWAGELFF. The CDR3 DNA reads TGTGCCAGCACGTGGGGTTGGGCCGGGGAGCTGTTTTTT.

This clonotype was picked up a small number of times. V gene TRBV29-1 combines with J gene TRBJ2-7; the match to TRBD1 covers 8 bases. V shed 4 bases and J 0 bases; nucleotides not matched to a gene: 5. The CDR3 has 14 amino acids. Germline V gene data show CDR1 as SQVTM and CDR2 as ANQGSEA. The CDR3 DNA reads as TGCAGCGTTGCTCGGGACAGGAACTCCTACGAGCAGTACTTC. Its translation: CSVARDRNSYEQYF.

The chain employs TRBV27 and TRBJ2-1, with 11 bases matching TRBD2. CDR1 and CDR2 from the germline V gene are MNHEY and SMNVEV (reference sequence). V was clipped by 6 bases and J by 4 bases; unmatched bases: 8. CDR3 size: 16 residues. The CDR3 loop is CASRPTGTSGYNEQFF. The CDR3 coding sequence is TGTGCCAGCAGGCCTACCGGGACTAGCGGATACAATGAGCAGTTCTTC.

V gene TRBV7-2 combines with J gene TRBJ1-3, with a possible D match to TRBD1 (6 bases). The CDR3 contains 16 residues. V was clipped by 2 bases and J by 4 bases, with 15 bases between them. In germline, CDR1 is SGHTA, CDR2 FQGNSA. CDR3 in DNA: TGTGCCAGCAGCTTACAGGGGCGCCGAGGCGGAAACACCATATATTTT. Its translation is CASSLQGRRGGNTIYF. Full variable domain (remainder filled in from reference TRBV7-2 and TRBJ1-3): GAGVSQSPSNKVTEKGKDVELRCDPISGHTALYWYRQSLGQGLEFLIYFQGNSAPDKSGLPSDRFSAERTGGSVSTLTIQRTQQEDSAVYLCASSLQGRRGGNTIYFGEGSWLTVV.

The J gene is TRBJ1-3, the V gene TRBV5-1; 7 bases map to TRBD1. Germline V gene lookup returns CDR1 SGHRS and CDR2 YFSETQ. The CDR3 totals 15 residues. V shed 0 bases and J 0 bases; nucleotides not matched to a gene: 0. CDR3 amino acids: CASSLGDSSGNTIYF. CDR3 in DNA: TGCGCCAGCAGCTTGGGGGACAGCTCTGGAAACACCATATATTTT. The full variable domain, with the rest looked up from reference TRBV5-1 and TRBJ1-3, is KAGVTQTPRYLIKTRGQQVTLSCSPISGHRSVSWYQQTPGQGLQFLFEYFSETQRNKGNFPGRFSGRQFSNSRSEMNVSTLELGDSALYLCASSLGDSSGNTIYFGEGSWLTVV.

This clonotype was observed once. This sequence joins TRBV20-1 and TRBJ2-6; 8 bases agree with TRBD1. V was pared by 7 bases and J by 12 bases, with 5 bases of the junction left unmatched. CDR3 length: 11 amino acids. Germline assignment: CDR1 DFQATT and CDR2 SNEGSKA (reference sequence). CDR3 sequence (DNA): TGCAGTGTCCCAGGGGGCGGCGTCCTGACTTTC. As protein: CSVPGGGVLTF.